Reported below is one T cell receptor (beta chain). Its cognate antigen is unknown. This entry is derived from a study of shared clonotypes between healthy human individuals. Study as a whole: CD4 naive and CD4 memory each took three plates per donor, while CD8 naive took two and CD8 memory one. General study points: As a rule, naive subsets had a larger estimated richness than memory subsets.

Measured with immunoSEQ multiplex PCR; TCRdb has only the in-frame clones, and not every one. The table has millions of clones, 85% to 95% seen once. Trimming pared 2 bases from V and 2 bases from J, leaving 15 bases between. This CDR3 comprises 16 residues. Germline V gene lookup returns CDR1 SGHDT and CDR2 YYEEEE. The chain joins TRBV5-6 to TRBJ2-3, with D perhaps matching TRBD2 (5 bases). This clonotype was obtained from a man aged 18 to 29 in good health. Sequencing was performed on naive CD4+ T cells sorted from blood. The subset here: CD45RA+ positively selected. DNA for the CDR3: TGTGCCAGCAGCTTATTGGGGTTCGGGGACACAGATACGCAGTATTTT. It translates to CASSLLGFGDTDTQYF.